These 23 T cell receptor beta chains were sequenced from one sample in a study of blood T cell repertoires in COVID-19. The data were produced by immunoSEQ multiplex PCR, yet TCRdb's version contains in-frame clones alone and is incomplete. The data contain 30,000 to 40,000 clones, over 75% of them singletons. The sequencing input was peripheral blood. The source is a human donor in a cohort sampled during active COVID-19.

The chain has TRBV19 and TRBJ2-7, with D possibly being TRBD2 (5 bases). The germline gives CDR1 LNHDA, CDR2 SQIVND (reference sequence). V was clipped by 3 bases and J by 0 bases, with 12 bases between them. The CDR3 runs to 15 residues. CDR3 loop: CASSIPRGNSYEQYF. The CDR3, as DNA: TGTGCCAGTAGTATCCCACGGGGAAACTCCTACGAGCAGTACTTC.

J is TRBJ2-7 and V is TRBV5-1, with unresolved D. The germline V and J ends were trimmed by 1 base and 4 bases, with 9 bases remaining between them. This CDR3 contains 13 residues. The V gene's germline CDR1 is SGHRS and CDR2 YFSETQ. The CDR3 loop is CASSLNYGYEQYF. The CDR3 DNA follows: TGCGCCAGCAGCTTGAATTACGGTTACGAGCAGTACTTC. The full variable domain, with the rest looked up from reference TRBV5-1 and TRBJ2-7, is KAGVTQTPRYLIKTRGQQVTLSCSPISGHRSVSWYQQTPGQGLQFLFEYFSETQRNKGNFPGRFSGRQFSNSRSEMNVSTLELGDSALYLCASSLNYGYEQYFGPGTRLTVT.

This clone came up once. The chain is built from TRBV10-1 and TRBJ2-5, with D maybe TRBD1 (5 bases). CDR1 WNHNN and CDR2 SYGVQD come from the germline V gene (reference sequence). V was clipped by 8 bases and J by 2 bases, with 12 bases between them. The CDR3 has 13 amino acids. The CDR3 here is CASSDSPQETQYF. For the CDR3, the DNA is TGCGCCAGCTCTGACAGTCCTCAAGAGACCCAGTACTTC.

The V and J genes are TRBV28 and TRBJ1-1, with no clear D. Trimming removed 1 base from V and 14 bases from J, with 20 bases in between. Germline values: CDR1 MDHEN, CDR2 SYDVKM. This CDR3 contains 14 residues. The CDR3 loop is CASSLLAEDHERFF. The CDR3 bases are TGTGCCAGCAGTTTATTAGCAGAAGATCATGAACGCTTCTTT.

This chain links TRBV5-1 with TRBJ1-4, with TRBD1 as a possible D gene (6 bases). From germline, CDR1 is SGHRS and CDR2 YFSETQ. Trimming shortened V by 4 bases and J by 6 bases, and 13 bases separated the two germline ends. This CDR3 is 14 amino acids long. In DNA form, the CDR3 reads TGCGCCAGCAGCCTCGGGACACCGGATGAAAAACTGTTTTTT. Translating gives CASSLGTPDEKLFF.

This clone was seen only a few times. The chain has TRBV7-2 and TRBJ1-5; tentatively, D is TRBD1 (5 bases). CDR1 and CDR2 (germline): SGHTA, FQGNSA. The CDR3 is 15 residues long. V lost 5 bases, J lost 3 bases, and 14 bases lay in between. The CDR3 reads CASSATAGLNQPQHF. The CDR3 DNA reads as TGTGCCAGCAGCGCCACGGCAGGGCTCAATCAGCCCCAGCATTTT.

This clone has only one observation. V usage is TRBV5-4 and J usage is TRBJ2-2; perhaps TRBD2 as D (5 bases). Germline CDR1 is SGHNT and CDR2 is YYREEE (reference sequence). The CDR3 is 15 amino acids. The ends were cut back, 3 bases at V and 3 bases at J, with 12 bases in the middle. The CDR3 spells CASSSLARDTGELFF. CDR3 DNA: TGTGCCAGCAGCTCCCTAGCTAGGGACACCGGGGAGCTGTTTTTT.

This clone has just a few counts. V and J are TRBV7-9 and TRBJ1-4; 9 nucleotides match TRBD1. Trimming took 5 bases from V and 7 from J; bases not matched to a gene: 11. This CDR3 is 16 amino acids long. Germline CDR1 reads SEHNR; CDR2 reads FQNEAQ (reference sequence). The CDR3 is CASSPRGTGSAEKLFF. CDR3 coding DNA: TGTGCCAGCAGCCCCCGGGGGACAGGGTCGGCTGAAAAACTGTTTTTT.

The chain uses TRBV5-1 and TRBJ1-1; maybe TRBD1 (5 bases). The V end was cut by 3 bases, the J end by 3 bases, with 12 bases between. The germline V gene has CDR1 SGHRS and CDR2 YFSETQ. This CDR3 has 14 amino acids. Here the CDR3 DNA reads TGCGCCAGCAGCTCCCTGGCGGGGGACACTGAAGCTTTCTTT. It translates to CASSSLAGDTEAFF.

This sequence joins TRBV5-6 and TRBJ1-5; a possible D gene is TRBD1 (6 bases). V gave up 5 bases and J gave up 0 bases, with 15 bases separating them. This CDR3 comprises 16 residues. Germline CDR1 reads SGHDT; CDR2 reads YYEEEE. The DNA for the CDR3 is TGTGCCAGCAGGCGGACAGCCGCTTTTAGCAATCAGCCCCAGCATTTT. It codes for CASRRTAAFSNQPQHF.

The chain carries TRBV7-6 and TRBJ2-1; TRBD2 agrees at 9 bases. CDR1 is SGHVS, CDR2 FNYEAQ, per germline. After removal of 6 bases from V and 8 bases from J, the junction contained 17 bases not matched to a gene. The CDR3 is 17 residues long. The CDR3 DNA is TGTGCCAGCAGTCCAACTGGGGGGACTAGCCCGTTTGATGAGCAGTTCTTC. This encodes CASSPTGGTSPFDEQFF.

This chain joins TRBV6-6 and TRBJ1-5; TRBD1 agrees at 7 bases. The J segment lost 2 bases and the V segment lost 5 bases, leaving 0 bases of the junction unmatched. The CDR3 covers 13 residues. The germline CDR1 and CDR2 sequences are MNHNY and SVGAGI (reference sequence). The CDR3 sequence is CASSDRGNQPQHF. The CDR3, as DNA: TGTGCCAGCAGTGACAGGGGCAATCAGCCCCAGCATTTT.

The CDR3 loop is CASSLPGESEQYF. The CDR3 nucleotides are TGCGCCAGCAGCTTGCCAGGGGAGTCCGAGCAGTACTTC. The rearrangement uses TRBV5-1 and TRBJ2-7; maybe TRBD1 (6 bases). CDR3 length: 13 amino acids. CDR1 is SGHRS and CDR2 is YFSETQ in the germline V gene. The V and J ends lost 1 base and 6 bases respectively, with 11 bases between them.

The chain is built from TRBV19 and TRBJ1-1; TRBD1 aligns across 8 bases. Germline CDR1 is LNHDA and CDR2 is SQIVND (reference sequence). J gave up 0 bases and V 7 bases, and 4 bases lay outside the gene matches. The CDR3 runs 14 residues. CDR3 sequence reads: CASTTGGMNTEAFF. In DNA form, the CDR3 reads TGTGCCAGTACCACAGGGGGAATGAACACTGAAGCTTTCTTT. Looking up the rest from reference TRBV19 and TRBJ1-1 gives the full variable domain: DGGITQSPKYLFRKEGQNVTLSCEQNLNHDAMYWYRQDPGQGLRLIYYSQIVNDFQKGDIAEGYSVSREKKESFPLTVTSAQKNPTAFYLCASTTGGMNTEAFFGQGTRLTVV.

The chain uses TRBV21-1 and TRBJ2-1; the table assigns TRBD1, which was not confirmed against the DNA. TRBV21-1 constitutes a pseudogene. The CDR3 consists of 17 residues. The DNA for the CDR3 is TGTGCCAGCAGCAAGTCCTCCGGGACAGGGGTTTTCAATGAGCAGTTCTTC. This gives the protein CASSKSSGTGVFNEQFF.

The J gene is TRBJ1-6, the V gene TRBV10-3, with TRBD1 matching 10 bases. The germline V gene encodes CDR1 ENHRY and CDR2 SYGVKD. V was clipped by 8 bases and J by 5 bases; unmatched bases: 3. The length of the CDR3 is 14 residues. The CDR3 bases are TGTGCCATCCGCGGGACAGGGGATAATTCACCCCTCCACTTT. This translates into CAIRGTGDNSPLHF.

The gene calls are TRBV6-1 and TRBJ1-2, with 9 positions matching TRBD1. CDR3 size: 15 residues. Trimming cost V 3 bases and J 4 bases; bases outside gene matches: 6. Germline CDR1 MNHNS, CDR2 SASEGT. The chain's CDR3 is CASSEPGTGFYGYTF. The DNA for the CDR3 is TGTGCCAGCAGTGAGCCCGGGACAGGGTTCTATGGCTACACCTTC.

The table lists this clone with a few counts. The rearrangement uses TRBV27 and TRBJ2-5; D may be TRBD2 (6 bases). Germline CDR1 is MNHEY and CDR2 is SMNVEV (reference sequence). The CDR3 runs 14 residues. V shed 4 bases and J shed 2 bases, with 11 bases lying between them. Here the CDR3 DNA reads TGTGCCAGCAGTTCCCGGGACTCGCAAGAGACCCAGTACTTC. This sequence encodes CASSSRDSQETQYF.

The chain has TRBV11-2 and TRBJ2-3, with D unclear. CDR1 is SGHAT, CDR2 FQNNGV, per germline. V dropped 2 bases and J dropped 3 bases, with 3 bases sitting between them. The CDR3 is made up of 12 amino acids. The CDR3 DNA reads TGTGCCAGCAGCTTACCGACAGATACGCAGTATTTT. This codes for CASSLPTDTQYF. The entire variable domain, with the rest obtained from reference TRBV11-2 and TRBJ2-3, is as follows: EAGVAQSPRYKIIEKRQSVAFWCNPISGHATLYWYQQILGQGPKLLIQFQNNGVVDDSQLPKDRFSAERLKGVDSTLKIQPAKLEDSAVYLCASSLPTDTQYFGPGTRLTVL.

The rearrangement links TRBV7-2 to TRBJ1-2, with no clear D. V was trimmed by 3 bases and J by 4 bases, leaving 6 bases between them. From germline, CDR1 is SGHTA and CDR2 FQGNSA. This CDR3 has 12 amino acids. CDR3 DNA sequence: TGTGCCAGCAGCTTTGGGCGCTATGGCTACACCTTC. Encoded protein: CASSFGRYGYTF.

The chain joins TRBV19 to TRBJ1-5; the D gene is possibly TRBD1 (5 bases). V was clipped by 3 bases and J by 7 bases, with 13 bases between them. Germline CDR1 LNHDA, CDR2 SQIVND (reference sequence). The CDR3 covers 14 residues. For the CDR3, the DNA is TGTGCCAGTAGTATTGGCCAGGGAGGCCAGCCCCAGCATTTT. Translating gives CASSIGQGGQPQHF.

The chain recombines TRBV3-1 (or the pseudogene TRBV3-2) with TRBJ2-1, with 8 bases matching TRBD2. The CDR3 has 15 residues. Germline V gene sequence: CDR1 LGHDT, CDR2 YNNKEL (reference sequence). With 4 bases clipped from V and 0 bases from J, the junction kept 2 bases outside the gene matches. The DNA of the CDR3 is TGTGCCAGCAGCCGCGGGGGGTCCTCCTACAATGAGCAGTTCTTC. It is translated as CASSRGGSSYNEQFF.

This rearrangement joins TRBV2 to TRBJ2-3; 11 bases align to TRBD2. The ends lost 2 bases at V and 4 bases at J; junction bases unmatched: 11. Germline-derived CDR1 and CDR2 are SNHLY and FYNNEI. CDR3 length: 18 residues. CDR3 in DNA: TGTGCCAGCAGTGAATCCGTTAGCGGGGGGGCCGCGGCAGATACGCAGTATTTT. Protein: CASSESVSGGAAADTQYF.